Listed below are T cell receptor beta chains from one sample, sequenced in a study of T cells after yellow fever vaccination. One entry per CDR3 protein, called by TCRdb with MiXCR from the 5' RACE reads. Of 450,000 to 550,000 distinct CDR3 sequences listed, under 25% were seen once; the top ten hold 13% to 15%. The starting material was PBMCs, obtained 15 days after the yellow fever booster vaccination. The receptor source for this set is a man between 25 and 39 years old who received the YFV17D yellow fever vaccine. CDR3s include the opening cysteine and the closing phenylalanine or tryptophan. A D gene is named only where the DNA matches it firmly. Clone size is not always given. Where it is, it says once, few, many or a class for expanded clones.

clone size | D gene | J gene | V gene | CDR3 DNA | CDR3 protein
- | TRBD2 | TRBJ2-3 | TRBV5-1 | TGCGCCAGCAGAGACTCCGGGACTAGCGTCCCAGATACGCAGTATTTT | CASRDSGTSVPDTQYF
few | TRBD2 | TRBJ2-1 | TRBV29-1 | TGCAGCACTGTAGCGGGAGGGGTTGAGCAGTTCTTC | CSTVAGGVEQFF
- | - | TRBJ2-7 | TRBV6-1 | TGTGCCTCCGAGGGGGGCAATCCCTACGAGCAGTACTTC | CASEGGNPYEQYF
few | - | TRBJ2-5 | TRBV5-1 | TGCGCCAGCAGCTCACAGGGAGGCGTAGAGACCCAGTACTTC | CASSSQGGVETQYF
- | - | TRBJ2-7 | TRBV28 | TGTGCCAGCAGTTCCCAGACGGGGAGATATTACGAGCAGTACTTC | CASSSQTGRYYEQYF
few | - | TRBJ2-7 | TRBV20-1 | TGCAGTGCTAGAGACGTGGTAGGGGTAGGCGAGCAGTACTTC | CSARDVVGVGEQYF
- | TRBD1 | TRBJ2-3 | TRBV5-4 | TGTGCCAGCAGCGGACAGGAAGATACGCAGTATTTT | CASSGQEDTQYF
- | - | TRBJ1-2 | TRBV12-3/TRBV12-4 | TGTGCCAGCAGTTTTCTTGACGGTACTTATGGCTACACCTTC | CASSFLDGTYGYTF
- | - | TRBJ2-3 | TRBV10-1 | TGCGCCAGCAGTGCCTCTTCTGGTGGAGATACGCAGTATTTT | CASSASSGGDTQYF
many | TRBD2 | TRBJ2-1 | TRBV12-3/TRBV12-4 | TGTGCCAGCAGCTTCCTAGCGGGAGATAATGAGCAGTTCTTC | CASSFLAGDNEQFF
few | TRBD1 | TRBJ2-7 | TRBV12-3/TRBV12-4 | TGTGCCAGCAGGGCCGGGACAGGCCGCTACGGGCAGTACTTC | CASRAGTGRYGQYF
- | TRBD1 | TRBJ1-2 | TRBV5-6 | TGTGCCAGCAGCTCCCGGGACAGGGGGAACTATGGCTACACCTTC | CASSSRDRGNYGYTF
- | - | TRBJ2-5 | TRBV29-1 | TGCAGCGTTGAAGAATCTGGAAGACAAGAGACCCAGTACTTC | CSVEESGRQETQYF
- | - | TRBJ2-7 | TRBV5-5 | TGTGCCAGCAGGTTGGCTATCGGCGGGACCTACGAGCAGTACTTC | CASRLAIGGTYEQYF
- | - | TRBJ2-7 | TRBV28 | TGTGCCAGCAGTTTAAGTTTGGTGGGTCCATGGTACTTC | CASSLSLVGPWYF
few | - | TRBJ2-7 | TRBV20-1 | TGCAGTGCTAGGGACTTCCCCGAGCAGTACTTC | CSARDFPEQYF
few | - | TRBJ2-2 | TRBV27 | TGTGCCAGCAGCCTCACTAGAGCGAACACCGGGGAGCTGTTTTTT | CASSLTRANTGELFF
few | - | TRBJ2-3 | TRBV7-9 | TGTGCCAGCAGCTCTGGACGGGCCCACACAGATACGCAGTATTTT | CASSSGRAHTDTQYF
- | - | TRBJ2-3 | TRBV7-2 | TGTGCCAGCAGCTCCCGCAGGGTAGATACGCAGTATTTT | CASSSRRVDTQYF
few | - | TRBJ2-5 | TRBV24-1 | TGTGCCACCGGGGGGACCGAAGAGACCCAGTACTTC | CATGGTEETQYF
- | - | TRBJ1-1 | TRBV6-5 | TGTGCCAGCAGTTACCGGGAGGACTTCCCATGGGCTTTCTTT | CASSYREDFPWAFF
few | TRBD2 | TRBJ2-1 | TRBV20-1 | TGCAGTGCGACTAGCGTATACAATGAGCAGTTCTTC | CSATSVYNEQFF
few | TRBD2 | TRBJ2-1 | TRBV15 | TGTGCCACCATGCGGGAGCCCTCCTACAATGAGCAGTTCTTC | CATMREPSYNEQFF
- | - | TRBJ2-5 | TRBV7-2 | TGTGCCAGCAGCTTAAGTTTCGGACAAGAGACCCAGTACTTC | CASSLSFGQETQYF
few | - | TRBJ2-1 | TRBV9 | TGTGCCAGCAGCAAACGGGGGTACGACTACAATGAGCAGTTCTTC | CASSKRGYDYNEQFF
- | TRBD2 | TRBJ2-3 | TRBV20-1 | TGCAGTGCTAGAGATGCTAGCGGGAAGACAGATACGCAGTATTTT | CSARDASGKTDTQYF
few | TRBD1 | TRBJ2-3 | TRBV20-1 | TGCAGTGCGCACAAGGGGGGACAGGGGGTCACAGATACGCAGTATTTT | CSAHKGGQGVTDTQYF
- | - | TRBJ2-5 | TRBV9 | TGTGCCAGCCAGGGGGGGCGGCAAGAGACCCAGTACTTC | CASQGGRQETQYF
few | TRBD2 | TRBJ2-1 | TRBV7-2 | TGTGCCAGCAGCACCCTAGCGGAAACGGGTGAGCAGTTCTTC | CASSTLAETGEQFF
- | - | TRBJ2-4 | TRBV5-1 | TGCGCCAGCAGCTTGGCCGGGACAGGCGGGGGCTTAAACATTCAGTACTTC | CASSLAGTGGGLNIQYF
many | - | TRBJ2-3 | TRBV5-5 | TGTGCCAGCAGCTCCGTAATATCTAGCACAGATACGCAGTATTTT | CASSSVISSTDTQYF
- | TRBD1 | TRBJ1-1 | TRBV6-5 | TGTGCCAGCAGTTACTCGACAGGGAGAAAAAACACTGAAGCTTTCTTT | CASSYSTGRKNTEAFF
few | TRBD2 | TRBJ2-7 | TRBV3-1 | TGTGCCAGCAGCCAGTCAGGAGGCGGGAGCTACGAGCAGTACTTC | CASSQSGGGSYEQYF
- | - | TRBJ2-3 | TRBV9 | TGTGCCAGCAGCCCCTTCTTCACAGATACGCAGTATTTT | CASSPFFTDTQYF
- | TRBD2 | TRBJ2-3 | TRBV20-1 | TGCAGTGCTAGAGATTTTAGCGGGAGGAACACAGATACGCAGTATTTT | CSARDFSGRNTDTQYF
many | - | TRBJ2-2 | TRBV11-3 | TGTGCCAGCAGCTTACAGGGAAACACCGGGGAGCTGTTTTTT | CASSLQGNTGELFF
- | - | TRBJ2-7 | TRBV12-3/TRBV12-4 | TGTGCCAGCACTCAAGATCCTAGCCCCGAGCAGTACTTC | CASTQDPSPEQYF
- | - | TRBJ2-1 | TRBV27 | TGTGCCAGCAGGGTGGGAATTACATGGGTCTTC | CASRVGITWVF
- | TRBD1 | TRBJ2-2 | TRBV2 | TGTGCCAGCAGGGCCGGGACAGTGAACACCGGGGAGCTGTTTTTT | CASRAGTVNTGELFF
few | TRBD2 | TRBJ2-1 | TRBV3-1 | TGTGCCAGCAGCCTTTTGGAGCGGGAATACAATGAGCAGTTCTTC | CASSLLEREYNEQFF
- | - | TRBJ1-6 | TRBV20-1 | TGCAGTGCTAGAGATCAGGTGTTCAGGGGTAGTCGTTCACCCCTCCACTTT | CSARDQVFRGSRSPLHF
- | - | TRBJ2-7 | TRBV27 | TGTGCCAGCAGAAGAACAGGGGGGGGTTACGAGCAGTACTTC | CASRRTGGGYEQYF
few | - | TRBJ2-1 | TRBV20-1 | TGCAGTGCCGAGAGGGGGGACGAGCAGTTCTTC | CSAERGDEQFF
- | TRBD1 | TRBJ2-7 | TRBV3-1 | TGTGCCAGCAGCGCGCCGGGACAGGGGGGCTACGAGCAGTACTTC | CASSAPGQGGYEQYF
few | TRBD2 | TRBJ2-1 | TRBV5-5 | TGTGCCAGCAGCTTCGGGACTAGCGGAATGAGCTCCTACAATGAGCAGTTCTTC | CASSFGTSGMSSYNEQFF
- | - | TRBJ2-1 | TRBV28 | TGTGCCGTCGAACCCCCCGGGACCTACAATGAGCAGTTCTTC | CAVEPPGTYNEQFF
- | - | TRBJ1-2 | TRBV5-6 | TGTGCCAGCAGCTTGGGTCGGGGCCGCTATGGCTACACCTTC | CASSLGRGRYGYTF
few | TRBD2 | TRBJ2-1 | TRBV29-1 | TGCAGCGTTGCGGGACTAGCGGGAAGGGAGCAGTTCTTC | CSVAGLAGREQFF
few | TRBD2 | TRBJ2-3 | TRBV11-2 | TGTGCCAGCAGCTTAGTAGGCTGGTGGACTAGCGGTAGCACAGATACGCAGTATTTT | CASSLVGWWTSGSTDTQYF
few | - | TRBJ2-7 | TRBV7-2 | TGTGCCAGCAGCTTATCAACAGGGCCCTCCTACGAGCAGTACTTC | CASSLSTGPSYEQYF
once | TRBD1 | TRBJ2-5 | TRBV19 | TGTGCCAGTAGTATCGAGGACAGGGGTACCCAGTACTTC | CASSIEDRGTQYF
- | - | TRBJ2-1 | TRBV7-6 | TGTGCCAGCAGCCAGGGTACGATTTACAATGAGCAGTTCTTC | CASSQGTIYNEQFF
few | - | TRBJ2-7 | TRBV7-2 | TGTGCCAGCAGCTTAGCACATACGGACTACGAGCAGTACTTC | CASSLAHTDYEQYF